This entry is about one TCR beta chain. Its antigen is undetermined. The sample originates from a study of blood T cells in healthy people across ages. Using a J-beta primer mix together with a sample-barcoded 5' primer, a second PCR was run for about 6 to 12 cycles. TCRdb processed the 5' RACE reads anew with MiXCR; each CDR3 protein has one entry. The table has hundreds of thousands of distinct CDR3 sequences, about half seen once. Study findings and constraints: Nothing was known about donor CMV status, and this possibly confounded expanded clonotype changes.

The CDR3 is 15 amino acids. CDR1 and CDR2 from the germline V gene are SGHNT and YYREEE (reference sequence). V was trimmed by 0 bases and J by 2 bases, leaving 10 bases between them. The clonotype comes from a woman aged 55-69 years in good health. The sample comprised blood. The V call is TRBV5-4, the J call TRBJ2-3; D unresolved. CDR3 coding DNA: TGTGCCAGCAGCTTGGAATCCCAGGTCACAGATACGCAGTATTTT. This translates into CASSLESQVTDTQYF. The variable domain in full, with the rest retrieved from reference TRBV5-4 and TRBJ2-3, is ETGVTQSPTHLIKTRGQQVTLRCSSQSGHNTVSWYQQALGQGPQFIFQYYREEENGRGNFPPRFSGLQFPNYSSELNVNALELDDSALYLCASSLESQVTDTQYFGPGTRLTVL.